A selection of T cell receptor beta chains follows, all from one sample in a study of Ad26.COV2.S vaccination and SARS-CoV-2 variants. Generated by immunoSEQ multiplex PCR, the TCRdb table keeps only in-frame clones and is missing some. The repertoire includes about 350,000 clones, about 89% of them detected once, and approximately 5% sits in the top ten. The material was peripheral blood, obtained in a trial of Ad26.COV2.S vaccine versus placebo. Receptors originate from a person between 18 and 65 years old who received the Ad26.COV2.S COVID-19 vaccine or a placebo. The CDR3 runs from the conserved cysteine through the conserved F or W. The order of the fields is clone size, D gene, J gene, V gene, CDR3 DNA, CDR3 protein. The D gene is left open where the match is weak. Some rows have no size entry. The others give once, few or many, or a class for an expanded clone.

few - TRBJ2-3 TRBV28 TGTGCCAGCAGTTTAGCGGAACCTGGGGATACGCAGTATTTT CASSLAEPGDTQYF
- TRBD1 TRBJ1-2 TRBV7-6 TGTGCCAGCAGCTCCGGACAGGGGGATTATGGCTACACCTTC CASSSGQGDYGYTF
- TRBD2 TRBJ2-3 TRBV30 TGTGCCTGGGCTGGGGGGGTAAGGAGCACAGATACGCAGTATTTT CAWAGGVRSTDTQYF
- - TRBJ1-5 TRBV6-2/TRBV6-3 TGTGCCAGCAGTACAGGACTGGGAGGCAGCAATCAGCCCCAGCATTTT CASSTGLGGSNQPQHF
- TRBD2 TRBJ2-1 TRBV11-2 TGTGCCAGCAGCGTCCTGGGGGGGGTCAATGAGCAGTTCTTC CASSVLGGVNEQFF
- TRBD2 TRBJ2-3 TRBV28 TGTGCCAGCACCTGGGGGGGAGACACAGATACGCAGTATTTT CASTWGGDTDTQYF
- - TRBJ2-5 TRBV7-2 TGTGCCAGCAGCTTAGTTCTGGGCGCTAGCACAGAAGAGACCCAGTACTTC CASSLVLGASTEETQYF
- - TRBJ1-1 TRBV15 TGTGCCACCAGCATAGAATTCATGAACACTGAAGCTTTCTTT CATSIEFMNTEAFF
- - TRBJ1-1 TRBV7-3 TGTGCCAGCTCATCCCGGGGGAACACTGAAGCTTTCTTT CASSSRGNTEAFF
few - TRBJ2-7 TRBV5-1 TGCGCCAGCAGCTTGGAAGGACTCCTCGGGTACGAGCAGTACTTC CASSLEGLLGYEQYF
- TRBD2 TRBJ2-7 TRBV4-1 TGCGCCAGCAGCCAAGAAGTAACGGTAAGCGGGAGAGTCTACGAGCAGTACTTC CASSQEVTVSGRVYEQYF
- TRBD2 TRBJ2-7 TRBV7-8 TGTGCCAGCAGCTCCTCTAGCGGGAGGGAGCAGTACTTC CASSSSSGREQYF
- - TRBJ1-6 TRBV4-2 TGTGCCAGCAGCCAGCACAGGGAATTAAGGTGGAATTCACCCCTCCACTTT CASSQHRELRWNSPLHF
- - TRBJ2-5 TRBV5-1 TGCGCCAGCAGCTTGGGACAACAAGAGACCCAGTACTTC CASSLGQQETQYF
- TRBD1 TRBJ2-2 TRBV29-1 TGCAGCGCGGACAGGGAGAACACCGGGGAGCTGTTTTTT CSADRENTGELFF
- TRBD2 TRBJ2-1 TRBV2 TGTGCCAGCAGTAGGACTAGCGGGAAAGGTGAGCAGTTCTTC CASSRTSGKGEQFF
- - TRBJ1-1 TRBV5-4 TGTGCCAGCAGCTTGGTGTCAGGGGTAACTGAAGCTTTCTTT CASSLVSGVTEAFF
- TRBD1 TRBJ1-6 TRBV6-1 TGTGCCAGCAGTGAAGTATCGGTCCGGACAGGGGATAATTCACCCCTCCACTTT CASSEVSVRTGDNSPLHF
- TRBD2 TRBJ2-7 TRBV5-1 TGCGCCAGCAGCTCCGGGACTAGCGGGTGGGACGAGCAGTACTTC CASSSGTSGWDEQYF
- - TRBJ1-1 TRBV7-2 TGTGCCAGCACCCACGACAGGAACACTGAAGCTTTCTTT CASTHDRNTEAFF
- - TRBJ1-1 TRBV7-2 TGTGCCAGCAGCTCACAGCTCAACACTGAAGCTTTCTTT CASSSQLNTEAFF
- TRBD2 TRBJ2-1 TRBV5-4 TGTGCCAGCAGCTCCGACGGGACTAGCGATTTCTCCTACAATGAGCAGTTCTTC CASSSDGTSDFSYNEQFF
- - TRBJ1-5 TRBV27 TGTGCCAGCAGTCCCCCGACGGATAGCAATCAGCCCCAGCATTTT CASSPPTDSNQPQHF
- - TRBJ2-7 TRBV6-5 TGTGCCAGCAGCATGGGGCAGGGTCACTACGAGCAGTACTTC CASSMGQGHYEQYF